Following are 17 T cell receptor beta chains from one sample sequenced in a study of post-analysis software for immune sequencing data. Points from the study as a whole: TRBV5-6, TRBV5-1 and TRBV20-1 belonged to a set of about five TRBV segments that were more frequent in patients than controls.

For these receptors, no antigen is known. The TCR beta cDNA libraries carried unique molecular identifiers. One entry per CDR3 protein, called by TCRdb with MiXCR from the PCR reads. The table lists 380,000 or so distinct CDR3 sequences, approximately 33% of them singletons. Sequencing was done on a sample of blood. These receptors came from a girl aged 10 to 17 with multiple sclerosis.

In its sample, this clonotype was seen a few times. Compared with germline, one end of the junction differs, possibly owing to a read error. The chain joins TRBV7-7 to TRBJ2-3, with D perhaps TRBD1 (5 bases). The CDR3 has 13 residues. Germline assignment: CDR1 SSHAT and CDR2 FNYEAQ (reference sequence). CDR3: CASSPQGRDTQYF. As DNA, the CDR3 is TGTGCTAGCAGTCCCCAGGGTCGGGATACGCAGTATTTT.

This clonotype was observed a few times. The chain has TRBV6-1 and TRBJ2-3; D possibly corresponds to TRBD1 (6 bases). Between the trimmed V and J ends, which lost 5 bases and 4 bases, there was a span of 13 bases. From germline, CDR1 is MNHNS and CDR2 SASEGT. This CDR3 has 14 amino acids. CDR3 protein: CASSWDTIADTQYF. CDR3 nucleotide sequence: TGTGCCAGCAGTTGGGACACAATTGCAGATACGCAGTATTTT.

This chain joins TRBV4-1 and TRBJ2-1, with TRBD2 matching 13 bases. Unmatched junction bases numbered 12, after V lost 4 bases and J lost 0 bases. Germline assignment: CDR1 MGHRA and CDR2 YSYEKL. The CDR3 has 20 residues. As DNA, the CDR3 is TGCGCCAGCAGCCGCGCGCGACTAGCGGGGGGCCCCGACTCCTACAATGAGCAGTTCTTC. Translation: CASSRARLAGGPDSYNEQFF.

A remark on this clonotype: This may be a read error, as it is one base from a much larger clone. The V and J genes are TRBV2 and TRBJ2-7; perhaps TRBD1 as D (6 bases). Germline CDR1 and CDR2: SNHLY and FYNNEI. Trimming took 6 bases from V and 3 from J, leaving 12 bases between them. The CDR3 contains 13 residues. This CDR3 reads CASRQGPCYEQYF. The DNA of the CDR3 is TGTGCCAGCAGGCAGGGGCCCTGCTACGAGCAGTACTTC.

The chain links TRBV7-9 to TRBJ2-3; the D gene is possibly TRBD2 (6 bases). This CDR3 has 15 amino acids. Germline values: CDR1 SEHNR, CDR2 FQNEAQ (reference sequence). V lost 0 bases, J lost 6 bases, and 13 bases lay in between. CDR3 loop: CASSLARGGADTQYF. As DNA, the CDR3 is TGTGCCAGCAGCTTAGCCCGGGGAGGCGCGGATACGCAGTATTTT.

This clonotype showed up just a few times. The gene calls are TRBV4-1 and TRBJ2-1, with D perhaps matching TRBD1 or TRBD2 (6 bases each). Trimming cost V 3 bases and J 12 bases, with 18 bases left between them. This CDR3 is built from 14 residues. Germline V gene lookup returns CDR1 MGHRA and CDR2 YSYEKL. CDR3 protein: CASSHPSLQGGQFF. The CDR3, as DNA: TGCGCCAGCAGCCATCCCTCCCTACAGGGAGGGCAGTTCTTC.

This clonotype was observed a few times. This CDR3 reads CASSRGLANSPEQYF. The CDR3 DNA sequence: TGTGCCAGCAGCCGGGGACTAGCGAATAGCCCCGAGCAGTACTTC. The chain is built from TRBV7-2 and TRBJ2-7; 10 bases are a match to TRBD2. The CDR3 contains 15 residues. Germline V gene data show CDR1 as SGHTA and CDR2 as FQGNSA. V was pared by 5 bases and J by 6 bases, with 10 bases of the junction left unmatched.

The CDR3 sequence is CASSLGQPPAETQYF. In nucleotides, the CDR3 is TGCGCCAGCAGCTTGGGACAGCCGCCGGCGGAGACCCAGTACTTC. The chain is built from TRBV5-1 and TRBJ2-5; D might be TRBD1 (5 bases). CDR3 size: 15 residues. V was clipped by 0 bases and J by 5 bases, with 14 bases between them. From germline, CDR1 is SGHRS and CDR2 YFSETQ.

The chain combines TRBV24-1 with TRBJ2-1; the match to TRBD1 covers 8 bases. Losses at the gene ends were 9 bases for V and 0 bases for J; bases not matched to a gene: 6. CDR1 KGHDR and CDR2 SFDVKD come from the germline V gene. The CDR3 loop spans 15 amino acids. DNA for the CDR3: TGTGCCACCGCCGGAGGGACAGGCTCCTACAATGAGCAGTTCTTC. This encodes CATAGGTGSYNEQFF.

This clonotype was observed a handful of times. The CDR3 DNA reads as TGTGCCTGGAGTGCCGGTGGACCCTATAATTCACCCCTCCACTTT. It codes for CAWSAGGPYNSPLHF. The rearrangement links TRBV30 to TRBJ1-6; D remains ambiguous. Deletions cut 1 base from V and 2 bases from J, with 9 bases between. CDR1 GTSNPN and CDR2 SVGIG come from the germline V gene (reference sequence). This CDR3 has 15 residues.

The chain joins TRBV24-1 to TRBJ2-7; D is ambiguous. The CDR3 length is 13 residues. The V gene's germline CDR1 is KGHDR and CDR2 SFDVKD. V lost 6 bases and J lost 2, with 10 bases in between. CDR3 coding DNA: TGTGCCACCAGTACCCAGAATGCCTACGAGCAGTACTTC. Translating it yields CATSTQNAYEQYF.

This CDR3 reads CASSTRGGQKTGYTF. The CDR3 nucleotides read TGTGCCAGCAGCACCCGGGGGGGACAGAAGACAGGCTACACCTTC. The chain employs TRBV9 and TRBJ1-2, with TRBD1 identical over 7 bases. In germline, CDR1 is SGDLS, CDR2 YYNGEE. Unmatched junction bases numbered 14, after V lost 4 bases and J lost 8 bases. This CDR3 comprises 15 residues. The entire variable domain, with the rest obtained from reference TRBV9 and TRBJ1-2, is as follows: DSGVTQTPKHLITATGQRVTLRCSPRSGDLSVYWYQQSLDQGLQFLIQYYNGEERAKGNILERFSAQQFPDLHSELNLSSLELGDSALYFCASSTRGGQKTGYTFGSGTRLTVV.

This clonotype was seen a handful of times. Germline is not matched at one junction end, which may reflect a read error. CDR3 in amino acids: CASGYGVGNQPQHF. CDR3 sequence (DNA): TGTGCCAGCGGTTACGGGGTGGGCAATCAGCCCCAGCATTTT. The chain uses TRBV6-6 and TRBJ1-5; no clear D. CDR3 size: 14 residues. Germline V gene lookup returns CDR1 MNHNY and CDR2 SVGAGI (reference sequence).

Regarding this clonotype: Relative to the germline gene, one junction end is altered; a read error may explain this. The chain is built from TRBV28 and TRBJ2-3; 7 nucleotides agree with TRBD1. Germline V CDR1 and CDR2: MDHEN, SYDVKM. This CDR3 contains 14 residues. CDR3 DNA: TGTGCCTGCAGTTTCCCGGGACAGACAGATACGCAGTATTTT. Translating it yields CACSFPGQTDTQYF.

In this sample, this clonotype turned up a few times. V and J are TRBV12-3 or TRBV12-4 and TRBJ1-2; perhaps TRBD1 as D (6 bases). This CDR3 has 13 amino acids. V was pared by 3 bases and J by 4 bases, with 9 bases between. As DNA, the CDR3 is TGTGCCAGCAGTTTCGACAGGACCTATGGCTACACCTTC. It is translated as CASSFDRTYGYTF.

The V and J genes are TRBV5-1 and TRBJ2-1; D might be TRBD1 (6 bases). Germline V gene data show CDR1 as SGHRS and CDR2 as YFSETQ. The CDR3 has 12 residues. V gave up 6 bases and J gave up 6 bases, with 10 bases separating them. CDR3 DNA sequence: TGCGCCAGCACCGAAGGGGGCAATGAGCAGTTCTTC. Encoded protein: CASTEGGNEQFF.

The V call is TRBV2, the J call TRBJ2-5; D might be TRBD1 (6 bases). Germline V gives CDR1 SNHLY, CDR2 FYNNEI. CDR3 size: 14 residues. Trimming stripped 8 bases from V and 3 bases from J, with 16 bases between. The CDR3 protein is CASLTGSGEETQYF. The CDR3, as DNA: TGTGCCAGCTTGACAGGATCAGGTGAAGAGACCCAGTACTTC.